These 32 T cell receptor beta chains were all obtained from the same sample, sequenced in a study of T cells in Graves' hyperthyroidism and ophthalmopathy. Amplification of TCR beta CDR3 regions used RNA as the template. TCR CDR3 underwent first-round RT-PCR with the HTBI primer set. TCRdb independently ran MiXCR on the multiplex PCR reads; one entry per CDR3 protein. Of around 380,000 distinct CDR3 sequences detected, roughly 14% appear once; the ten largest clones hold roughly 20%. Source material: blood. These receptors all stem from a young man with Graves' hyperthyroidism that later progressed to Graves' ophthalmopathy.

This clonotype was counted a few times. The chain couples TRBV19 to TRBJ2-1; 10 bases agree with TRBD2. The CDR3 extends over 16 amino acids. Germline CDR1 is LNHDA and CDR2 is SQIVND (reference sequence). V trimming: 3 bases; J trimming: 0 bases; junction bases outside the gene matches: 2. CDR3 sequence: CASSIGLAASYNEQFF. CDR3 coding DNA: TGTGCCAGTAGTATCGGACTAGCGGCCTCCTACAATGAGCAGTTCTTC. The whole variable domain, filled in from reference TRBV19 and TRBJ2-1, reads DGGITQSPKYLFRKEGQNVTLSCEQNLNHDAMYWYRQDPGQGLRLIYYSQIVNDFQKGDIAEGYSVSREKKESFPLTVTSAQKNPTAFYLCASSIGLAASYNEQFFGPGTRLTVL.

Ten or more counts support this clonotype. The V gene is TRBV7-9, the J gene TRBJ1-1; no definite D call. The CDR3 runs 13 residues. The V and J ends lost 4 bases and 5 bases respectively, with 11 bases between them. Germline loops: CDR1 SEHNR, CDR2 FQNEAQ (reference sequence). The CDR3 protein is CASSSGSWTEAFF. DNA for the CDR3: TGTGCCAGCAGCTCGGGGAGTTGGACTGAAGCTTTCTTT. Together with reference TRBV7-9 and TRBJ1-1, the CDR3 gives the full variable domain: DTGVSQNPRHKITKRGQNVTFRCDPISEHNRLYWYRQTLGQGPEFLTYFQNEAQLEKSRLLSDRFSAERPKGSFSTLEIQRTEQGDSAMYLCASSSGSWTEAFFGQGTRLTVV.

The sample holds many counts of this clonotype. The J gene is TRBJ2-7, the V gene TRBV11-2; D gene unclear. V dropped 4 bases and J dropped 4 bases, with 11 bases sitting between them. The germline CDR1 and CDR2 sequences are SGHAT and FQNNGV. There are 13 residues in the CDR3. The CDR3 here is CASSSRNWYEQYF. The CDR3 coding sequence is TGTGCCAGCAGCTCTCGAAACTGGTACGAGCAGTACTTC.

This clonotype was seen only a few times. The rearrangement joins TRBV5-1 to TRBJ2-6; unclear D gene. The germline V and J ends were trimmed by 0 bases and 2 bases, with 9 bases remaining between them. The CDR3 covers 16 residues. CDR1 and CDR2 from the germline V gene are SGHRS and YFSETQ. This CDR3 reads CASSLESNPGANVLTF. DNA of the CDR3: TGCGCCAGCAGCTTGGAGAGCAACCCTGGGGCCAACGTCCTGACTTTC.

This rearrangement joins TRBV6-1 to TRBJ1-1, with a possible D match to TRBD1 (5 bases). The CDR3 covers 13 residues. The ends were cut back, 8 bases at V and 4 bases at J, with 14 bases in the middle. In germline, CDR1 is MNHNS, CDR2 SASEGT. CDR3 residues: CASGGGGITEAFF. The CDR3 DNA follows: TGTGCCAGCGGGGGGGGGGGTATCACTGAAGCTTTCTTT.

This clonotype showed up just a few times. V usage is TRBV4-1 and J usage is TRBJ1-5, with TRBD1 matching 9 bases. This CDR3 has 17 residues. Unmatched junction bases numbered 5, after V lost 0 bases and J lost 2 bases. Germline values: CDR1 MGHRA, CDR2 YSYEKL. The CDR3: CASSQDTRDRGNQPQHF. The CDR3 DNA is TGCGCCAGCAGCCAAGACACCCGGGACAGGGGCAATCAGCCCCAGCATTTT.

This clonotype showed up many times. The chain is built from TRBV12-3 or TRBV12-4 and TRBJ1-1; weak D call: TRBD1 (5 bases). There are 15 residues in the CDR3. V was trimmed by 2 bases and J by 1 base, leaving 11 bases between them. CDR3 protein: CASSLWGLGNTEAFF. DNA for the CDR3: TGTGCCAGCAGTTTATGGGGGTTGGGGAACACTGAAGCTTTCTTT.

In this sample, this clonotype turned up once. The genes are TRBV19 and TRBJ1-5; D is uncertain. This CDR3 comprises 15 residues. Germline V gene sequence: CDR1 LNHDA, CDR2 SQIVND (reference sequence). V lost 3 bases and J lost 2, with 11 bases in between. CDR3 DNA sequence: TGTGCCAGTAGTATGTGGGGAATACGCAATCAGCCCCAGCATTTT. This gives the protein CASSMWGIRNQPQHF.

The chain employs TRBV7-9 and TRBJ2-5; 7 nucleotides line up with TRBD2. V lost 7 bases and J lost 3; bases outside the gene matches: 5. Germline CDR1 and CDR2: SEHNR and FQNEAQ (reference sequence). The CDR3 loop spans 13 amino acids. The CDR3 region has the DNA TGTGCCAGCAACCCGGGGGGTAAAGAGACCCAGTACTTC. Its protein product is CASNPGGKETQYF.

The table lists this clonotype with a few counts. The V gene is TRBV28, the J gene TRBJ1-1, with 7 bases that match TRBD1. Trimming at V came to 6 bases and at J to 2 bases, leaving 6 bases not matched to a gene. This CDR3 is built from 14 residues. The germline V gene encodes CDR1 MDHEN and CDR2 SYDVKM. The CDR3 protein is CASRTSGGNTEAFF. CDR3 nucleotides: TGTGCCAGCAGAACGTCAGGGGGAAACACTGAAGCTTTCTTT.

The rearrangement joins TRBV27 to TRBJ2-5; D gene unclear. V was pared by 2 bases and J by 5 bases, with 9 bases between. The V gene's germline CDR1 is MNHEY and CDR2 SMNVEV (reference sequence). CDR3 length: 13 residues. CDR3 coding DNA: TGTGCCAGCAGTTTAAGAGAGTTCGAGACCCAGTACTTC. This encodes CASSLREFETQYF.

This clonotype was seen at least ten times. CDR3 residues: CASSTTAMNTEAFF. CDR3 coding DNA: TGTGCCAGCAGCACGACAGCGATGAACACTGAAGCTTTCTTT. The chain recombines TRBV2 with TRBJ1-1, with D perhaps matching TRBD1 (5 bases). CDR1 is SNHLY and CDR2 is FYNNEI in the germline V gene. Trimming cost V 6 bases and J 0 bases, with 11 bases left between them. This CDR3 region has 14 residues.

The chain joins TRBV12-3 or TRBV12-4 to TRBJ1-1, with TRBD1 as a possible D gene (5 bases). With 1 base removed from V and 4 bases from J, the gap between germline ends came to 7 bases. This CDR3 contains 13 residues. CDR3 sequence reads: CASSLGTSTEAFF. Here the CDR3 DNA reads TGTGCCAGCAGTTTAGGGACAAGCACTGAAGCTTTCTTT.

V and J are TRBV12-5 and TRBJ2-1, with 11 bases fitting TRBD1. This CDR3 has 14 amino acids. The ends lost 4 bases at V and 12 bases at J; junction bases unmatched: 8. Germline V gene lookup returns CDR1 LGHNT and CDR2 FRNRAP. The CDR3 region has the DNA TGTGCTAGTGGTTCCTCCCCGGGACAGGGGGTGCAGTTCTTC. This codes for CASGSSPGQGVQFF.

The chain couples TRBV29-1 to TRBJ2-2; maybe TRBD1 (6 bases). The CDR3 sequence is 12 residues long. Per germline, CDR1 SQVTM and CDR2 ANQGSEA. Between the trimmed V and J ends, which lost 7 bases and 5 bases, there was a span of 11 bases. The CDR3, as DNA: TGCAGCGCCCACAGGGCAACCGGGGAGCTGTTTTTT. Translating it yields CSAHRATGELFF.

There are many counts of this clonotype. V usage is TRBV7-9 and J usage is TRBJ2-7; unclear D gene. CDR3 length equals 13 residues. The V end was cut by 8 bases, the J end by 0 bases, with 11 bases between. The germline gives CDR1 SEHNR, CDR2 FQNEAQ (reference sequence). The CDR3 DNA is TGTGCCAGCGACATAGGGAACTCCTACGAGCAGTACTTC. This gives the protein CASDIGNSYEQYF.

This clonotype has a count of ten or more. The CDR3 region is CASQTGDEQYF. CDR3 DNA sequence: TGTGCCAGCCAGACAGGAGACGAGCAGTACTTC. The chain employs TRBV7-9 and TRBJ2-7; weak D call: TRBD1 (6 bases). The CDR3 spans 11 residues. The germline V gene encodes CDR1 SEHNR and CDR2 FQNEAQ (reference sequence). Trimming shortened V by 8 bases and J by 5 bases, and 10 bases separated the two germline ends. The entire variable domain, with the rest obtained from reference TRBV7-9 and TRBJ2-7, is as follows: DTGVSQNPRHKITKRGQNVTFRCDPISEHNRLYWYRQTLGQGPEFLTYFQNEAQLEKSRLLSDRFSAERPKGSFSTLEIQRTEQGDSAMYLCASQTGDEQYFGPGTRLTVT.

This clonotype was observed at least ten times. The V call is TRBV28, the J call TRBJ1-5, with 10 bases that match TRBD1. V lost 6 bases, J lost 3 bases, and 8 bases stayed unmatched. CDR1 and CDR2 from the germline V gene are MDHEN and SYDVKM. CDR3 length equals 16 residues. The CDR3 DNA is TGTGCCAGCAGCCGGGGACAGGGGTTAGTCAATCAGCCCCAGCATTTT. Amino acids: CASSRGQGLVNQPQHF.

In this sample, this clonotype turned up many times. The chain is built from TRBV11-2 and TRBJ1-2; a weak D match, TRBD1 (5 bases). Trimming removed 1 base at V and 3 bases at J, with 12 bases between. Looked up from germline, CDR1 is SGHAT and CDR2 is FQNNGV. This CDR3 is 15 amino acids long. The CDR3 loop is CASSLVGGVDYGYTF. The DNA of the CDR3 is TGTGCCAGCAGCTTAGTCGGAGGGGTAGACTATGGCTACACCTTC.

This clonotype was observed a handful of times. The chain employs TRBV19 and TRBJ2-5, with D unresolved. V gave up 3 bases and J gave up 3 bases, with 8 bases separating them. Per germline, CDR1 LNHDA and CDR2 SQIVND (reference sequence). CDR3 size: 13 residues. The CDR3 sequence is CASSIAGEETQYF. CDR3 in DNA: TGTGCCAGTAGTATTGCAGGAGAAGAGACCCAGTACTTC.

This clonotype was counted a few times. The genes are TRBV4-1 and TRBJ1-1; D may be TRBD1 (5 bases). The CDR3 covers 17 residues. The V end was cut by 3 bases, the J end by 4 bases, with 21 bases between. Germline assignment: CDR1 MGHRA and CDR2 YSYEKL. CDR3 DNA: TGCGCCAGCAGCCAGTTTCCGGCCGGCAAGGGGTCCACTGAAGCTTTCTTT. It translates to CASSQFPAGKGSTEAFF.

This clonotype occurred many times. V and J are TRBV20-1 and TRBJ2-1; 8 nucleotides agree with TRBD2. The CDR3 consists of 15 residues. After removal of 5 bases from V and 0 bases from J, the junction contained 6 bases not matched to a gene. The germline gives CDR1 DFQATT, CDR2 SNEGSKA (reference sequence). The CDR3: CSALTGGSSYNEQFF. CDR3 bases: TGCAGTGCTTTAACGGGGGGGAGCTCCTACAATGAGCAGTTCTTC.

At least ten counts were recorded for this clonotype. The chain has TRBV11-3 and TRBJ2-7, with TRBD1 as a possible D gene (6 bases). This CDR3 has 14 residues. Germline CDR1 is SGHNT and CDR2 is YENEEA. The V and J ends lost 2 bases and 3 bases respectively, with 11 bases between them. DNA of the CDR3: TGTGCCAGCAGCTTAAACAGGGATCACTACGAGCAGTACTTC. This encodes CASSLNRDHYEQYF.

This clonotype was recorded many times. The rearrangement uses TRBV7-8 and TRBJ2-7; 8 bases agree with TRBD2. The CDR3 contains 15 residues. Trimming removed 0 bases from V and 2 bases from J; junction bases left unmatched: 3. Germline V gene lookup returns CDR1 SGHVS and CDR2 FQNEAQ. The CDR3 is CASSLAGTRPYEQYF. The CDR3 region has the DNA TGTGCCAGCAGCTTAGCCGGGACTAGACCCTACGAGCAGTACTTC.

CDR3: CASSQPRSGEAFF. CDR3 DNA sequence: TGCGCCAGCAGCCAACCCAGGAGTGGTGAAGCTTTCTTT. The chain uses TRBV4-1 and TRBJ1-1; D gene uncertain. V lost 2 bases and J lost 7, with 11 bases in between. Per the germline V gene, CDR1 is MGHRA and CDR2 is YSYEKL. The CDR3 contains 13 residues.

This clonotype has a count of ten or more. The chain combines TRBV7-3 with TRBJ2-3; 9 positions agree with TRBD1. The CDR3 is 16 residues long. After removal of 1 base from V and 6 bases from J, the junction contained 8 bases not matched to a gene. In germline, CDR1 is SGHTA, CDR2 FQGTGA. CDR3 loop: CASSLNAGTGRDTQYF. The CDR3, as DNA: TGTGCCAGCAGCTTAAACGCCGGGACAGGGCGGGATACGCAGTATTTT.

This clonotype was seen at least ten times. The chain combines TRBV12-3 or TRBV12-4 with TRBJ1-5, with 9 positions matching TRBD1. Unmatched junction bases numbered 7, after V lost 3 bases and J lost 4 bases. The CDR3 consists of 16 residues. The DNA of the CDR3 is TGTGCCAGCAGTTTGGCCGGGACAGGGATGAATCAGCCCCAGCATTTT. Protein: CASSLAGTGMNQPQHF.

This clonotype was seen many times. This rearrangement joins TRBV7-9 to TRBJ2-7; 11 positions match TRBD2. The CDR3 extends over 14 amino acids. Per the germline V gene, CDR1 is SEHNR and CDR2 is FQNEAQ (reference sequence). With V trimmed by 5 bases and J by 2 bases, 2 bases remained unmatched. The CDR3 reads CASSPSGGTYEQYF. The CDR3 DNA is TGTGCCAGCAGCCCTAGCGGGGGGACCTACGAGCAGTACTTC.

This clonotype was counted only a few times. The chain employs TRBV18 and TRBJ2-1, with D possibly being TRBD1 (6 bases). CDR3 length: 13 residues. The germline gives CDR1 KGHSH, CDR2 LQKENI. The V and J ends lost 1 base and 10 bases respectively, with 11 bases between them. The CDR3 region has the DNA TGTGCCAGCTCACCACGGGACACGGGAGAGCAGTTCTTC. Its protein product is CASSPRDTGEQFF.

The chain uses TRBV30 and TRBJ1-2; D unresolved. The V and J ends lost 8 bases and 1 base respectively, with 20 bases between them. The length of the CDR3 is 15 residues. Looked up from germline, CDR1 is GTSNPN and CDR2 is SVGIG (reference sequence). Here the CDR3 DNA reads TGTGCCCTGACACCCGGGGAAATCCATAACTATGGCTACACCTTC. Amino acid sequence: CALTPGEIHNYGYTF.

There are many counts of this clonotype. The chain employs TRBV28 and TRBJ1-2; 7 nucleotides align to TRBD1. The ends lost 7 bases at V and 8 bases at J; junction bases unmatched: 13. The germline V gene encodes CDR1 MDHEN and CDR2 SYDVKM. The CDR3 loop spans 14 amino acids. The chain's CDR3 is CASKYTDRSGGYTF. CDR3 sequence (DNA): TGTGCCAGCAAATACACGGACAGGTCTGGGGGCTACACCTTC.

This clonotype appeared many times. This chain links TRBV5-1 with TRBJ2-3; D uncertain. V lost 2 bases, J lost 6 bases, and 4 bases lay in between. This CDR3 is 11 amino acids long. CDR1 and CDR2 from the germline V gene are SGHRS and YFSETQ. The CDR3 spells CASSLDDTQYF. The CDR3 region has the DNA TGCGCCAGCAGCTTAGATGATACGCAGTATTTT.